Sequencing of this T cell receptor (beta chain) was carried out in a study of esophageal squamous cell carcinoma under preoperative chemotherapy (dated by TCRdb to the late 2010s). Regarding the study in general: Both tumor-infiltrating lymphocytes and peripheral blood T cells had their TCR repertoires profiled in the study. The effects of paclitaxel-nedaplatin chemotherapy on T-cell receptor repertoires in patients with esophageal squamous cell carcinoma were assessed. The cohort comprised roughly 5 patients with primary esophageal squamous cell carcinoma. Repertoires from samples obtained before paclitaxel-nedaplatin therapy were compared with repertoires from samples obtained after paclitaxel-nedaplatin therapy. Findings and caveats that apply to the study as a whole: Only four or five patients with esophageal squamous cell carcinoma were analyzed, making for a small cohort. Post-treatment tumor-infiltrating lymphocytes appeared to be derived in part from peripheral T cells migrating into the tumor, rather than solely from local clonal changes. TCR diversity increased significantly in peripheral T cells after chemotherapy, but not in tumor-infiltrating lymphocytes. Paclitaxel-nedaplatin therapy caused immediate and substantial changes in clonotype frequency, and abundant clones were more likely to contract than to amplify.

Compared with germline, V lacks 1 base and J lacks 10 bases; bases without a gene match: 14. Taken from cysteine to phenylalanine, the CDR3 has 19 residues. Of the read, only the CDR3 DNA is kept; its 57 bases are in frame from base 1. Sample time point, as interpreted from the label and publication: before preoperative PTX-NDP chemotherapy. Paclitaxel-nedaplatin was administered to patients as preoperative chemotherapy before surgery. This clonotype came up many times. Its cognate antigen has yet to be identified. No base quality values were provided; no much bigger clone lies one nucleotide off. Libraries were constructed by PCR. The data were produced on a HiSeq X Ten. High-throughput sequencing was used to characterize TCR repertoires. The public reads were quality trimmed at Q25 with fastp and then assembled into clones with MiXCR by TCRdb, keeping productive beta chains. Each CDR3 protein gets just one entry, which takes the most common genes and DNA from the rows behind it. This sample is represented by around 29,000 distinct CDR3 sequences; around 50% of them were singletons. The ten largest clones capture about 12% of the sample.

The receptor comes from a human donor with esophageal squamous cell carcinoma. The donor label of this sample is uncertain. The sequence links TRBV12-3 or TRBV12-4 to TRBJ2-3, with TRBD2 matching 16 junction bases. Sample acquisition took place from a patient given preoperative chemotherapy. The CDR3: CASSLGGTSGRAIANAQYF. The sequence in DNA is TGTGCCAGCAGTTTAGGGGGGACTAGCGGGAGGGCCATTGCCAATGCGCAGTATTTT.